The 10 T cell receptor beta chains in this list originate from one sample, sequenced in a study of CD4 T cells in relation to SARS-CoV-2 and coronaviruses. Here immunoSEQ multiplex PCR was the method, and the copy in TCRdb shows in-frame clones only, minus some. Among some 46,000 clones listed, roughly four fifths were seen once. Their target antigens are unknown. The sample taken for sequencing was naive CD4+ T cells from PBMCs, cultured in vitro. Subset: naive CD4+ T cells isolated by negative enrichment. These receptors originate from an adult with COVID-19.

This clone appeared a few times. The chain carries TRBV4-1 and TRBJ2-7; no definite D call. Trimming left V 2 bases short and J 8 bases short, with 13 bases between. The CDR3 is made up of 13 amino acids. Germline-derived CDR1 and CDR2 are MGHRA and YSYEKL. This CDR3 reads CASSQTPPGKQYF. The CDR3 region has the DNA TGCGCCAGCAGCCAAACACCCCCTGGGAAGCAGTACTTC.

This CDR3 is CSVERQSRDYTF. Here the CDR3 DNA reads TGCAGCGTTGAACGACAGAGTCGAGACTACACCTTC. The V and J genes are TRBV29-1 and TRBJ1-2, with D possibly TRBD1 on 5 matching bases. Germline assignment: CDR1 SQVTM and CDR2 ANQGSEA. Trimming pared 2 bases from V and 10 bases from J, leaving 14 bases between. This CDR3 has 12 amino acids.

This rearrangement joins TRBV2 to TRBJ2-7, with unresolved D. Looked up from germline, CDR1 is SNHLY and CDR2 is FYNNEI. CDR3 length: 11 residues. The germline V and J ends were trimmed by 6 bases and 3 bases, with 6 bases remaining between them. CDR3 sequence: CASSPIYEQYF. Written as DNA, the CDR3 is TGTGCCAGCAGCCCGATCTACGAGCAGTACTTC.

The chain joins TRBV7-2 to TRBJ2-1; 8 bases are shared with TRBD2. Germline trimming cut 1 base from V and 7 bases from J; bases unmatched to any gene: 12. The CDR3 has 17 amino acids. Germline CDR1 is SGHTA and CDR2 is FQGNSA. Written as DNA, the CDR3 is TGTGCCAGCAGCTTAGTCGATAGCGGGACCTATTTTAATGAGCAGTTCTTC. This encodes CASSLVDSGTYFNEQFF.

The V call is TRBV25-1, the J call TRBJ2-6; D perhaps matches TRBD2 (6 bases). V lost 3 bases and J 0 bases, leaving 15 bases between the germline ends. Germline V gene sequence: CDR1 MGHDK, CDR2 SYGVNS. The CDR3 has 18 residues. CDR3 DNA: TGTGCCAGCAGTGACGGACTACCACCACACTCTGGGGCCAACGTCCTGACTTTC. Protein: CASSDGLPPHSGANVLTF. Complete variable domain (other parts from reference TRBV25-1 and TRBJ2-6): EADIYQTPRYLVIGTGKKITLECSQTMGHDKMYWYQQDPGMELHLIHYSYGVNSTEKGDLSSESTVSRIRTEHFPLTLESARPSHTSQYLCASSDGLPPHSGANVLTFGAGSRLTVL.

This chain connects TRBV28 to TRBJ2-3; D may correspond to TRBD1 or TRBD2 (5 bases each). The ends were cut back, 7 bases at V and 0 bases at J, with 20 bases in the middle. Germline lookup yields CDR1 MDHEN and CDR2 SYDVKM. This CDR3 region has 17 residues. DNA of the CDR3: TGTGCCAGCAACGGGGAGAGACAGTCAACGAGCACAGATACGCAGTATTTT. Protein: CASNGERQSTSTDTQYF. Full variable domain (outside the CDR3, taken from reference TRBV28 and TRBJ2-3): DVKVTQSSRYLVKRTGEKVFLECVQDMDHENMFWYRQDPGLGLRLIYFSYDVKMKEKGDIPEGYSVSREKKERFSLILESASTNQTSMYLCASNGERQSTSTDTQYFGPGTRLTVL.

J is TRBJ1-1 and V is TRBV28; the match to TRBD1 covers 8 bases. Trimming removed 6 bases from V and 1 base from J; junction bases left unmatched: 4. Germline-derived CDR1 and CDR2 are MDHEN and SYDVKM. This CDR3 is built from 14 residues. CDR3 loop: CASSLGQANTEAFF. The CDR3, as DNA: TGTGCCAGCAGCTTGGGACAGGCGAACACTGAAGCTTTCTTT. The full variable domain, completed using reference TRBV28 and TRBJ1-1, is DVKVTQSSRYLVKRTGEKVFLECVQDMDHENMFWYRQDPGLGLRLIYFSYDVKMKEKGDIPEGYSVSREKKERFSLILESASTNQTSMYLCASSLGQANTEAFFGQGTRLTVV.

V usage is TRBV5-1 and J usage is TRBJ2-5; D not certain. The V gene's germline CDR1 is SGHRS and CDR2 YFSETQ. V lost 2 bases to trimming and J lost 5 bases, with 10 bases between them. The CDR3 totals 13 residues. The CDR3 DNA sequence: TGCGCCAGCAGCTTAGAAGCTTCCGAGACCCAGTACTTC. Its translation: CASSLEASETQYF.

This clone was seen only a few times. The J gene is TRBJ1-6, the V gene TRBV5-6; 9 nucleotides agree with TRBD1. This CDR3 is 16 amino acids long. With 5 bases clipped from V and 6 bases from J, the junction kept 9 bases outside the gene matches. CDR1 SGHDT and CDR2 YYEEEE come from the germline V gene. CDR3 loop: CASSPGGGQGNSPLHF. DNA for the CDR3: TGTGCCAGCAGTCCGGGCGGGGGACAGGGTAATTCACCCCTCCACTTT.

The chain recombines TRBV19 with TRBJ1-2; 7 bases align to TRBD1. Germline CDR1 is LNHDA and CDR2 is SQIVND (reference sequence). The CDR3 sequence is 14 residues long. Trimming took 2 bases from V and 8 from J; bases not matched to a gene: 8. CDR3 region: CASSITTGRSGYTF. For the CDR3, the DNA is TGTGCCAGTAGTATAACGACAGGGAGGTCAGGCTACACCTTC.